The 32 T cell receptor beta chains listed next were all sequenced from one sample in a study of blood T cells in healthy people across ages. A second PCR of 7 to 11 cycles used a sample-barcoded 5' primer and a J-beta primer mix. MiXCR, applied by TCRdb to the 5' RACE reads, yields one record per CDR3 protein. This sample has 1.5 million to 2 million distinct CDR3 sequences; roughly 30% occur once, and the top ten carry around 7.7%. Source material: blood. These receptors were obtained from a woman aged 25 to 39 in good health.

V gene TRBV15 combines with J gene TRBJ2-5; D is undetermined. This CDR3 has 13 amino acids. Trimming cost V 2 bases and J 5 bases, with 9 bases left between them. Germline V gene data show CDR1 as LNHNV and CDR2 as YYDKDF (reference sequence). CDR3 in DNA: TGTGCCACCAGCAGAACGGCCGGGGAGACCCAGTACTTC. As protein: CATSRTAGETQYF.

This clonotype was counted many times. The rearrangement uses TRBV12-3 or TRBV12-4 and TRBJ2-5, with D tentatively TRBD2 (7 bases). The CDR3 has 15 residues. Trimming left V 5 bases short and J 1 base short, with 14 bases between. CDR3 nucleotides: TGTGCCAGCAGTAGGTCGGGGGGCCTCCAAGAGACCCAGTACTTC. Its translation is CASSRSGGLQETQYF.

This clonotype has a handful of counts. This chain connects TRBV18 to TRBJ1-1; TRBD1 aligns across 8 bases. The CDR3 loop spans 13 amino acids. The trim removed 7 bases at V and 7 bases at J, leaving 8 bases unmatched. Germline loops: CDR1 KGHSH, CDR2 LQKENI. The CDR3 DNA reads TGTGCCAGCTGTGCCGACAGGGGTGGTGAAGCTTTCTTT. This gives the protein CASCADRGGEAFF.

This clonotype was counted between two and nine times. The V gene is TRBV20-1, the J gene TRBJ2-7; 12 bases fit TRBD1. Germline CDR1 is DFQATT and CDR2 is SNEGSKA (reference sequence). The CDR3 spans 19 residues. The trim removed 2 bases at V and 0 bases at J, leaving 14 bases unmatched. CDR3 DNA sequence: TGCAGTGCTAGAAGCGCCGGGACAGGGGGCTATTTAAGCTCCTACGAGCAGTACTTC. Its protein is CSARSAGTGGYLSSYEQYF.

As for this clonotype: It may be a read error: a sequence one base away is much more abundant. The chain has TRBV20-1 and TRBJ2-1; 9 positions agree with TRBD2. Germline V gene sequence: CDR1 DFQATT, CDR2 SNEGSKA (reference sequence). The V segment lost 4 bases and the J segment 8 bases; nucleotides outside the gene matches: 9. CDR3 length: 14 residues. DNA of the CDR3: TGCAGTGCTATTGGACTAGCGACCCCTGATGAGCAGTTCTTC. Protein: CSAIGLATPDEQFF.

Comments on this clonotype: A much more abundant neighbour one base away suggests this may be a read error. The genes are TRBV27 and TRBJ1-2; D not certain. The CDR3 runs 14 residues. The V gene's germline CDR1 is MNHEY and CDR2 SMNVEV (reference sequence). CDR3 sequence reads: CGSSSIGANYGYTF. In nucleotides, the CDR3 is TGTGGCAGCAGTTCCATCGGAGCTAACTATGGCTACACCTTC.

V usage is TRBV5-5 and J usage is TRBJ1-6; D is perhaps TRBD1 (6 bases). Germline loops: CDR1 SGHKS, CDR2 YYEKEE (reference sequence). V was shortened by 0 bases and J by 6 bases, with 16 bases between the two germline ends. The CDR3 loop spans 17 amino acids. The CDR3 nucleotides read TGTGCCAGCAGCTTGGAGTGGGGGGCTTTCGGTAATTCACCCCTCCACTTT. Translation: CASSLEWGAFGNSPLHF. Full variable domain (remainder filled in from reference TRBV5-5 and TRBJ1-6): DAGVTQSPTHLIKTRGQQVTLRCSPISGHKSVSWYQQVLGQGPQFIFQYYEKEERGRGNFPDRFSARQFPNYSSELNVNALLLGDSALYLCASSLEWGAFGNSPLHFGNGTRLTVT.

The CDR3 DNA is TGTGCCAGCAATCTGATAGGACGAAAACAGCCCCAGCATTTT. Protein product: CASNLIGRKQPQHF. The chain carries TRBV28 and TRBJ1-5, with unresolved D. The CDR3 totals 14 residues. Germline V CDR1 and CDR2: MDHEN, SYDVKM. Trimming pared 7 bases from V and 7 bases from J, leaving 17 bases between. Combining the CDR3 with reference TRBV28 and TRBJ1-5 gives the whole variable domain DVKVTQSSRYLVKRTGEKVFLECVQDMDHENMFWYRQDPGLGLRLIYFSYDVKMKEKGDIPEGYSVSREKKERFSLILESASTNQTSMYLCASNLIGRKQPQHFGDGTRLSIL.

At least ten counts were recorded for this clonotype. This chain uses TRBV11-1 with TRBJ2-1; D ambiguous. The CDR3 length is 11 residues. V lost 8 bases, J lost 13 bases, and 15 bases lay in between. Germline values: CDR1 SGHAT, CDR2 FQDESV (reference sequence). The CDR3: CASRRGRRQFF. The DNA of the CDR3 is TGTGCCAGCCGCCGAGGCAGGCGACAGTTCTTC.

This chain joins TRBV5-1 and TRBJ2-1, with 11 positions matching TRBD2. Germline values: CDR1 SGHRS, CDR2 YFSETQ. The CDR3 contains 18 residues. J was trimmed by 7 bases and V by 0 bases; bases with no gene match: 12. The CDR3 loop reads CASSLGGRLAGTQNEQFF. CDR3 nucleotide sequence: TGCGCCAGCAGCTTGGGTGGGCGACTAGCGGGGACACAAAATGAGCAGTTCTTC.

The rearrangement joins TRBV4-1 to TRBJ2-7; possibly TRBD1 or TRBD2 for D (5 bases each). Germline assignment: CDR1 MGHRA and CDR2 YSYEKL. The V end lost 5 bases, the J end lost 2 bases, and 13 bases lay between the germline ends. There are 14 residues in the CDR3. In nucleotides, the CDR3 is TGCGCCAGCAGCGAGACAGCGACTACCTACGAGCAGTACTTC. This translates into CASSETATTYEQYF.

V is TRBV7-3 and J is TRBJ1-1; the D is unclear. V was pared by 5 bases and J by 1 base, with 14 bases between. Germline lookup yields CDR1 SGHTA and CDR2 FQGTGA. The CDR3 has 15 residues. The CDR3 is CASSPGLIGNTEAFF. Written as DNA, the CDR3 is TGTGCCAGCAGCCCGGGCTTGATCGGGAACACTGAAGCTTTCTTT.

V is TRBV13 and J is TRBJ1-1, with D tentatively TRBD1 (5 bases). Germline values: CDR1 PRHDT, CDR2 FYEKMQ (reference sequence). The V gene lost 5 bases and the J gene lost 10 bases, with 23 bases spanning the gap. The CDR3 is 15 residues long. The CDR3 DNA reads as TGTGCCAGCAGCCAGGAGGCGGGGGAAGAGACTCGAGCTTTCTTT. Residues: CASSQEAGEETRAFF.

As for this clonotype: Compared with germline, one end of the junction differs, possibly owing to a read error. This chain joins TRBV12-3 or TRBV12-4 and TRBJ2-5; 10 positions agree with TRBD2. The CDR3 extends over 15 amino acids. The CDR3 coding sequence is TGTGCCGGCAGACTTAGCGGGGGGAGAGGAGAGACCCAGTACTTC. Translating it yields CAGRLSGGRGETQYF.

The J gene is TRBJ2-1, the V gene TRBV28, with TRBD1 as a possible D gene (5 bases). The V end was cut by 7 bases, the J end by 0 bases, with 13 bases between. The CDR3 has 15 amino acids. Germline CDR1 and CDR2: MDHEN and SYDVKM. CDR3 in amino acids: CASKGRPGSYNEQFF. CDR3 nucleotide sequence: TGTGCCAGCAAGGGGCGGCCAGGCTCCTACAATGAGCAGTTCTTC.

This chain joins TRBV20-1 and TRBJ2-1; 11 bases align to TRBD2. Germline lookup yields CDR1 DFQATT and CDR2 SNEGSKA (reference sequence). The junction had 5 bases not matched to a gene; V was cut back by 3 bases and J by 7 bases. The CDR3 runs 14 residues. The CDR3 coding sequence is TGCAGTGCTAGGCTAGCGGGAGGAATTAATGAGCAGTTCTTC. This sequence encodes CSARLAGGINEQFF.

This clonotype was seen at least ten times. This CDR3 is CASSVSGGRYEQYF. The DNA of the CDR3 is TGTGCCAGCAGCGTTAGCGGAGGTCGATACGAGCAGTACTTC. The chain has TRBV7-2 and TRBJ2-7, with D perhaps matching TRBD2 (6 bases). Germline V CDR1 and CDR2: SGHTA, FQGNSA. The CDR3 length is 14 residues. V lost 5 bases and J lost 4, with 15 bases in between.

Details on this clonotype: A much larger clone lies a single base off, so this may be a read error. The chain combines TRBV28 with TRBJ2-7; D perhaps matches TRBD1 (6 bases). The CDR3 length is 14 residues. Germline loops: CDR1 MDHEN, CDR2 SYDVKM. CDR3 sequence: CARSLPGQFYEQYF. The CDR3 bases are TGTGCCCGCAGTTTGCCTGGACAGTTCTACGAGCAGTACTTC.

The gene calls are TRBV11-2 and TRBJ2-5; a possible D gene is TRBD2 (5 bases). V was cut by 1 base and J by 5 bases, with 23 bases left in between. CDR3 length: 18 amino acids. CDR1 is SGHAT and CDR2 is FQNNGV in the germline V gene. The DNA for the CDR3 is TGTGCCAGCAGCTTAGTCGGCGCTGGCGGGCCTTCTCGGGAGACCCAGTACTTC. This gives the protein CASSLVGAGGPSRETQYF.

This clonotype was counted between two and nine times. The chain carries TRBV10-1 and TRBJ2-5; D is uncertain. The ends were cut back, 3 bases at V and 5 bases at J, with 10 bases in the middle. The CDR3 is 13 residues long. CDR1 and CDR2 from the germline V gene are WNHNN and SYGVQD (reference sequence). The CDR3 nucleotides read TGCGCCAGCAGTGATGGCCTCCGGGAGACCCAGTACTTC. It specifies CASSDGLRETQYF.

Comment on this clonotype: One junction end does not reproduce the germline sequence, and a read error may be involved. Here the CDR3 DNA reads TGTGCCACGGGACTCCCTTTAGGCAATGTGCAGTTCTTC. Encoded protein: CATGLPLGNVQFF. The V and J genes are TRBV2 and TRBJ2-1, with D perhaps TRBD2 (6 bases). CDR1 SNHLY and CDR2 FYNNEI come from the germline V gene. CDR3 length: 13 amino acids. Complete variable domain (other parts from reference TRBV2 and TRBJ2-1): EPEVTQTPSHQVTQMGQEVILRCVPISNHLYFYWYRQILGQKVEFLVSFYNNEISEKSEIFDDQFSVERPDGSNFTLKIRSTKLEDSAMYFCATGLPLGNVQFFGPGTRLTVL.

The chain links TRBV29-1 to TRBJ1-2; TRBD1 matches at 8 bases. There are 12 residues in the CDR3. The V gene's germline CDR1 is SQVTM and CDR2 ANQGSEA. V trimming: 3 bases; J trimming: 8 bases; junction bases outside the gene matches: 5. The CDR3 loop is CSVENRGDGYTF. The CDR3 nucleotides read TGCAGCGTTGAGAACAGGGGGGACGGCTACACCTTC.

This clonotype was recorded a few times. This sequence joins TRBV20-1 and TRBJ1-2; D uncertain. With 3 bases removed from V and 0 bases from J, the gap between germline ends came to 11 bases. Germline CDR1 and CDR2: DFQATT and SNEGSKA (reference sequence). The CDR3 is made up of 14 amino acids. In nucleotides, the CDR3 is TGCAGTGCTAGTCTGGGCAGAGCTAACTATGGCTACACCTTC. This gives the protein CSASLGRANYGYTF.

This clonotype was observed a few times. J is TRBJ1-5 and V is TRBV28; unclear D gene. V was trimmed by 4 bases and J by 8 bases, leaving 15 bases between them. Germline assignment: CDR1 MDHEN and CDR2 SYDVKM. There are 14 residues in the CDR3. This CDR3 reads CASSSIPTKEPQHF. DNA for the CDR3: TGTGCCAGCAGTTCGATCCCGACGAAGGAGCCCCAGCATTTT.

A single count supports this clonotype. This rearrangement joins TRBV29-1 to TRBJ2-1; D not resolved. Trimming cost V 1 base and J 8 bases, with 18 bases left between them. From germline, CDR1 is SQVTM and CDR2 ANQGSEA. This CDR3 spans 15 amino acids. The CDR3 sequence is CSVEGIQRPRDEQFF. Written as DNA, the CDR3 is TGCAGCGTTGAAGGTATACAGAGACCTCGGGATGAGCAGTTCTTC.

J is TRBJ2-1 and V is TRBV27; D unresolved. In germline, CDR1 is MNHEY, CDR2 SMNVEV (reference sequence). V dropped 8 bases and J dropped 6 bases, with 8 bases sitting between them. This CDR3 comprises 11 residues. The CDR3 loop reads CASGLLNEQFF. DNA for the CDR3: TGTGCCAGCGGGCTGCTCAATGAGCAGTTCTTC.

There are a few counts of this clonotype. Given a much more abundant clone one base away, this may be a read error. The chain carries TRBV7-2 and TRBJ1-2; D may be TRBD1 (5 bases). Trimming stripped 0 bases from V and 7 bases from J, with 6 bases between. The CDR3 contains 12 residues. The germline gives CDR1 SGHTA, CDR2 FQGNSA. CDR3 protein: CTSSLAGAGYTF. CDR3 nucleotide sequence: TGTACCAGCAGCTTAGCAGGGGCTGGCTACACCTTC.

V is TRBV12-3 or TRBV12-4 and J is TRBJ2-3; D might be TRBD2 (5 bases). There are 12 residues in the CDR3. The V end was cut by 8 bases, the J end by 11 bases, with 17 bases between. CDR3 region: CASREGADVQYF. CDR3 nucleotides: TGTGCCAGCCGCGAGGGCGCAGATGTGCAGTATTTT.

The CDR3 region is CASSLDWGTDDCYTF. The CDR3 coding sequence is TGCGCCAGCAGCTTGGATTGGGGGACAGACGATTGCTACACCTTC. The chain carries TRBV5-1 and TRBJ1-2, with 7 bases matching TRBD1. CDR3 size: 15 residues. Germline assignment: CDR1 SGHRS and CDR2 YFSETQ. Trimming removed 0 bases from V and 9 bases from J; junction bases left unmatched: 11.

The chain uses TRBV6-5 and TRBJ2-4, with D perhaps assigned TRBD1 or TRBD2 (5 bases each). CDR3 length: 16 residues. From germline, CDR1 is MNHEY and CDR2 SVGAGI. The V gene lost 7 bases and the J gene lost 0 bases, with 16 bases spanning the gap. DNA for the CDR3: TGTGCCAGCACCTCAAAGGGACCGCTAGCCAAAAACATTCAGTACTTC. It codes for CASTSKGPLAKNIQYF.

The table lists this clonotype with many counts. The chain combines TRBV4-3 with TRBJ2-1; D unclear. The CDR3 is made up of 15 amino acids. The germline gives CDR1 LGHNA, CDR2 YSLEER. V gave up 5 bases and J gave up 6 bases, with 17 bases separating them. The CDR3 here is CASSSSPPRGNEQFF. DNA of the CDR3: TGCGCCAGCAGCTCATCTCCCCCCAGAGGCAATGAGCAGTTCTTC.

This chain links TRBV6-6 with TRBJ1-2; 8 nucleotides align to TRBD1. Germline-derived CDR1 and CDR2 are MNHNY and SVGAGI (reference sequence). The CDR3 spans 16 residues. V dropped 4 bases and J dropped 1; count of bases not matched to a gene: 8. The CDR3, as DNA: TGTGCCAGCAGTTCGGCCGTGGGACAGGATAACTATGGCTACACCTTC. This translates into CASSSAVGQDNYGYTF.